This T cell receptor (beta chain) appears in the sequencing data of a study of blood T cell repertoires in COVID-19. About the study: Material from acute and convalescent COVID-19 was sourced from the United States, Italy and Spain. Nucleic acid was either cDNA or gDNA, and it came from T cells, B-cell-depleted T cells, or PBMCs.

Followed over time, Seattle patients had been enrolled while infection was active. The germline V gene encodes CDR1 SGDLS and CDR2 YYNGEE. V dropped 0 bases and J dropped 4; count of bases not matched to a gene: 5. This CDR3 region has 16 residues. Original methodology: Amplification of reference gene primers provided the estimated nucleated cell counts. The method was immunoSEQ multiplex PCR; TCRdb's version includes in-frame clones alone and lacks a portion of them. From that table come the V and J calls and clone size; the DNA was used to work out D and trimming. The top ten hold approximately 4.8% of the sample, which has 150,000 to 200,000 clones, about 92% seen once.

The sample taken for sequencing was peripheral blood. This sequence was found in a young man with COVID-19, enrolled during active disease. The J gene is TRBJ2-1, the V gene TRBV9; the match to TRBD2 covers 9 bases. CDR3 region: CASSVGPAGGYNEQFF. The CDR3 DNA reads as TGTGCCAGCAGCGTAGGGCCCGCGGGAGGGTACAATGAGCAGTTCTTC.